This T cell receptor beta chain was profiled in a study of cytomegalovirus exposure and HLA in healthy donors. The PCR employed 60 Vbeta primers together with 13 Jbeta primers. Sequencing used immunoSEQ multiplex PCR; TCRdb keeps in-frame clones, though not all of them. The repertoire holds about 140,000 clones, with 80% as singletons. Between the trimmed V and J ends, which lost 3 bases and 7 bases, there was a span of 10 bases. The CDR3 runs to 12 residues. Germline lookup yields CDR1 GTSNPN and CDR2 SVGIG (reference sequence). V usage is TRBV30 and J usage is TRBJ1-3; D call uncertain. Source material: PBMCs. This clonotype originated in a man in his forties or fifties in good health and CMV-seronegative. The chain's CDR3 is CAWSHPGNTIYF. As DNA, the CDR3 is TGTGCCTGGAGCCACCCCGGGAACACCATATATTTT. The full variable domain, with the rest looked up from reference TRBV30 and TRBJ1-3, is SQTIHQWPATLVQPVGSPLSLECTVEGTSNPNLYWYRQAAGRGLQLLFYSVGIGQISSEVPQNLSASRPQDRQFILSSKKLLLSDSGFYLCAWSHPGNTIYFGEGSWLTVV.